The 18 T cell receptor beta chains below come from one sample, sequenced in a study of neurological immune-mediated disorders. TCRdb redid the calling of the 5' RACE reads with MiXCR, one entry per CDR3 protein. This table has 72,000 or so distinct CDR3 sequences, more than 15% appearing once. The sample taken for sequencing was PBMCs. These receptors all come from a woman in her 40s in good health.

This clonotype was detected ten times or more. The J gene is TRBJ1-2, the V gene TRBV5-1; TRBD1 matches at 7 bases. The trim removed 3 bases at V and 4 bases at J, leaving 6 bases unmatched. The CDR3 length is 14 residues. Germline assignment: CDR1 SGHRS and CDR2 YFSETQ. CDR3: CASSSGDSSYGYTF. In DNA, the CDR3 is TGCGCCAGCAGCTCAGGGGACAGTAGCTATGGCTACACCTTC.

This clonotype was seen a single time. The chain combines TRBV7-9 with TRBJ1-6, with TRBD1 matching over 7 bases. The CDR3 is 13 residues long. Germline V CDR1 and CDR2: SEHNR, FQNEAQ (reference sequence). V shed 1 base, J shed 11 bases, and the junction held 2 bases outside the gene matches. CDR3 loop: CASSLEGAAPLHF. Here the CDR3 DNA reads TGTGCCAGCAGCTTAGAGGGGGCTGCACCCCTCCACTTT.

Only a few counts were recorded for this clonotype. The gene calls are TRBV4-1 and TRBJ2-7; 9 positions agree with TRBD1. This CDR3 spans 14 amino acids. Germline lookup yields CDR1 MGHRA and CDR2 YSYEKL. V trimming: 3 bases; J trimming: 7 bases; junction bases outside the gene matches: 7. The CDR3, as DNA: TGCGCCAGCAGCCAGCCGGGACAGGGTAGAGAGCAGTACTTC. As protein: CASSQPGQGREQYF.

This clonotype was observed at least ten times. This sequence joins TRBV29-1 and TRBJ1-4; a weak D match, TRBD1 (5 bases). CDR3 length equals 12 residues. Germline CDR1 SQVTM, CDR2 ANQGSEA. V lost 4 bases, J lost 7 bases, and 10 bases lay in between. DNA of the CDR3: TGCAGCGTTGGTCCGGGGGGTGAAAAACTGTTTTTT. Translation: CSVGPGGEKLFF.

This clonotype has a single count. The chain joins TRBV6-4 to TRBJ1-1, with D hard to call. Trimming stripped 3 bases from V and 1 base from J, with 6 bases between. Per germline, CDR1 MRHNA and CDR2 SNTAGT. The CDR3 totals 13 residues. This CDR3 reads CASSDRANTEAFF. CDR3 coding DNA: TGTGCCAGCAGTGATCGGGCGAACACTGAAGCTTTCTTT.

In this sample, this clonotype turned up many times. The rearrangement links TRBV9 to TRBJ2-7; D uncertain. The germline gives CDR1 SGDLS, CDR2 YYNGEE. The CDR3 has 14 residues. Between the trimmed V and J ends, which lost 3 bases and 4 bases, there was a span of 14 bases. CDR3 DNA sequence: TGTGCCAGCAGCGGCCCAGGTGGGTATTACGAGCAGTACTTC. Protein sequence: CASSGPGGYYEQYF.

This CDR3 is CASSPRQAPRETQYF. CDR3 in DNA: TGCGCCAGCAGCCCGAGACAGGCACCCAGGGAGACCCAGTACTTC. J is TRBJ2-5 and V is TRBV5-1; TRBD1 is a possible D gene (6 bases). Germline CDR1 and CDR2: SGHRS and YFSETQ. V was shortened by 4 bases and J by 5 bases, with 18 bases between the two germline ends. This CDR3 contains 15 residues.

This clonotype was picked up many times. The CDR3 nucleotides read TGCGCCAGCAGCTTAACGGGGGCGAGCACAGATACGCAGTATTTT. This encodes CASSLTGASTDTQYF. V is TRBV5-1 and J is TRBJ2-3, with D perhaps assigned TRBD1 or TRBD2 (6 bases each). The V end was cut by 2 bases, the J end by 0 bases, with 10 bases between. CDR1 and CDR2 (germline): SGHRS, YFSETQ. The CDR3 has 15 residues.

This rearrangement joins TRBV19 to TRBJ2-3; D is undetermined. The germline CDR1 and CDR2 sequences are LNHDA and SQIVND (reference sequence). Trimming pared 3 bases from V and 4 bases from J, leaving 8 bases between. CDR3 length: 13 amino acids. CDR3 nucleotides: TGTGCCAGTAGTATGGCCTGGGCAGATACGCAGTATTTT. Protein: CASSMAWADTQYF.

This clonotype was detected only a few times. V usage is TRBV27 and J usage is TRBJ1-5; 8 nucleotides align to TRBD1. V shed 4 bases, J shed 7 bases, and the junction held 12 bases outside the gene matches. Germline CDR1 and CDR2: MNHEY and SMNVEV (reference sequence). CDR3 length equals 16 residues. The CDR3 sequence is CASSSYDRGGEQPQHF. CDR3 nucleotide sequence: TGTGCCAGCAGTTCCTATGACAGGGGAGGGGAACAGCCCCAGCATTTT.

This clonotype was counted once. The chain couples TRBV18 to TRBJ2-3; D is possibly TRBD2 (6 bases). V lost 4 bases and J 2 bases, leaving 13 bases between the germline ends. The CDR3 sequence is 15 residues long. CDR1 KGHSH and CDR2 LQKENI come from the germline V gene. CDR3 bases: TGTGCCAGCTCACGAGCTAGCGCTCACACAGATACGCAGTATTTT. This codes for CASSRASAHTDTQYF. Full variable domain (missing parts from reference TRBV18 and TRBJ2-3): NAGVMQNPRHLVRRRGQEARLRCSPMKGHSHVYWYRQLPEEGLKFMVYLQKENIIDESGMPKERFSAEFPKEGPSILRIQQVVRGDSAAYFCASSRASAHTDTQYFGPGTRLTVL.

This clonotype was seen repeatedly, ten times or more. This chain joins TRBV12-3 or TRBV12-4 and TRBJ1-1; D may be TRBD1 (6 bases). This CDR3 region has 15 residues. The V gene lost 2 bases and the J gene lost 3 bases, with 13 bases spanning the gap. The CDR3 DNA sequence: TGTGCCAGCAGTTTAAGGGCCAGGGGAGACACTGAAGCTTTCTTT. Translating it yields CASSLRARGDTEAFF.

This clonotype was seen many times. This CDR3 reads CASSQDPPGGPKDTQYF. The CDR3 nucleotides are TGCGCCAGCAGCCAAGATCCCCCGGGGGGGCCGAAAGATACGCAGTATTTT. This chain links TRBV4-3 with TRBJ2-3; 8 bases line up with TRBD2. The V segment lost 0 bases and the J segment 5 bases; nucleotides outside the gene matches: 10. CDR3 length equals 17 residues. Germline values: CDR1 LGHNA, CDR2 YSLEER.

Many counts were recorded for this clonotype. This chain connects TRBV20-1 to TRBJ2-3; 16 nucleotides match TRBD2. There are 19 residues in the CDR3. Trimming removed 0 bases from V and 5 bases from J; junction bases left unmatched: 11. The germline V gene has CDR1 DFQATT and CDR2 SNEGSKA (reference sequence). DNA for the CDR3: TGCAGTGCTAGAGATCGGGGACTAGCGGGGGGGCCGTCTCAAGATACGCAGTATTTT. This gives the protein CSARDRGLAGGPSQDTQYF.

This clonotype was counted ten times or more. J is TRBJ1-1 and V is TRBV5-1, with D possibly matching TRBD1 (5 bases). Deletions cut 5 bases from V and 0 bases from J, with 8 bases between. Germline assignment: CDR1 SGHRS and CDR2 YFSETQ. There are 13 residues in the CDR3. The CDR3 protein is CASRTGLNTEAFF. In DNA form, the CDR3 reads TGCGCCAGCAGAACAGGTTTGAACACTGAAGCTTTCTTT. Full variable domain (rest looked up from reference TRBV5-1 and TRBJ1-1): KAGVTQTPRYLIKTRGQQVTLSCSPISGHRSVSWYQQTPGQGLQFLFEYFSETQRNKGNFPGRFSGRQFSNSRSEMNVSTLELGDSALYLCASRTGLNTEAFFGQGTRLTVV.

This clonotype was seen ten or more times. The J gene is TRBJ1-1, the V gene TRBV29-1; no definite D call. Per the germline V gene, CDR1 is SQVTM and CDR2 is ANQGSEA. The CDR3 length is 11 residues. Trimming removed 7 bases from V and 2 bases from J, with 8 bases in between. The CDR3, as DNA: TGCAGCGCCGAGGTAAACACTGAAGCTTTCTTT. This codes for CSAEVNTEAFF.

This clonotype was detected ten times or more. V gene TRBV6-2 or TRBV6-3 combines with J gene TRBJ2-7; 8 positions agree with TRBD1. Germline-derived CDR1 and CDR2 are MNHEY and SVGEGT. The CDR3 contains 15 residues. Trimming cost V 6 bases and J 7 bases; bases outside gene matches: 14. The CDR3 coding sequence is TGTGCCAGCAGCCGAGCCGGGACAGGCATTTGGGAGCAGTACGTC. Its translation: CASSRAGTGIWEQYV.

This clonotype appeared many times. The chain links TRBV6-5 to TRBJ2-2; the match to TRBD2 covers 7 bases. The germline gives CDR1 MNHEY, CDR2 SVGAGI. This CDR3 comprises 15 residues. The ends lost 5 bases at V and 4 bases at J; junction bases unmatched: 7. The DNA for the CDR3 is TGTGCCAGCAGTGGCCGGGGGGAGACCACCGGGGAGCTGTTTTTT. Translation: CASSGRGETTGELFF.